The 9 T cell receptor beta chains below come from one sample, sequenced in a study of identical twins. From the 5' RACE reads, TCRdb called clonotypes with MiXCR, one entry per CDR3 protein. The sample contains 150,000 or so distinct CDR3 sequences, approximately 3.5% of which appear only once. Sequenced input: memory T cells sorted from blood. These receptor sequences come from a man between 18 and 29 years old in good health.

The table lists this clonotype with many counts. The chain combines TRBV5-4 with TRBJ2-3; perhaps D is TRBD1 or TRBD2 (6 bases each). V dropped 4 bases and J dropped 4 bases, with 13 bases sitting between them. The CDR3 loop spans 14 amino acids. Germline assignment: CDR1 SGHNT and CDR2 YYREEE (reference sequence). CDR3 sequence reads: CASSRQEGSDTQYF. The CDR3 coding sequence is TGTGCCAGCAGCCGACAGGAGGGGTCAGATACGCAGTATTTT.

The table lists this clonotype with many counts. The chain employs TRBV5-1 and TRBJ2-3, with TRBD2 as a possible D gene (5 bases). There are 15 residues in the CDR3. Germline V gene lookup returns CDR1 SGHRS and CDR2 YFSETQ. The germline V and J ends were trimmed by 0 bases and 3 bases, with 11 bases remaining between them. Here the CDR3 DNA reads TGCGCCAGCAGCTTGGAAAGCGGTGCTACAGATACGCAGTATTTT. This gives the protein CASSLESGATDTQYF.

The V gene is TRBV7-9, the J gene TRBJ2-2; D might be TRBD1 or TRBD2, each matching 5 bases. V was pared by 5 bases and J by 6 bases, with 16 bases between. Germline CDR1 and CDR2: SEHNR and FQNEAQ (reference sequence). The CDR3 runs to 15 residues. The CDR3 DNA reads as TGTGCCAGCAGCCTAATTCCCAGGGAGTCCGGGGAGCTGTTTTTT. It translates to CASSLIPRESGELFF.

This clonotype was counted many times. The genes are TRBV28 and TRBJ2-5; the D gene is possibly TRBD2 (5 bases). Germline V lookup: CDR1 MDHEN, CDR2 SYDVKM. The V end lost 8 bases, the J end lost 2 bases, and 12 bases lay between the germline ends. The CDR3 length is 13 residues. CDR3 sequence: CASCRGRQETQYF. As DNA, the CDR3 is TGTGCCAGCTGCCGTGGGAGACAAGAGACCCAGTACTTC. The entire variable domain, with the rest obtained from reference TRBV28 and TRBJ2-5, is as follows: DVKVTQSSRYLVKRTGEKVFLECVQDMDHENMFWYRQDPGLGLRLIYFSYDVKMKEKGDIPEGYSVSREKKERFSLILESASTNQTSMYLCASCRGRQETQYFGPGTRLLVL.

This clonotype was recorded at least ten times. The chain links TRBV5-1 to TRBJ1-2; the match to TRBD1 covers 7 bases. The length of the CDR3 is 17 residues. Germline V gene data show CDR1 as SGHRS and CDR2 as YFSETQ. With V trimmed by 1 base and J by 4 bases, 13 bases remained unmatched. The CDR3 protein is CASSLLGPSTGVYGYTF. CDR3 in DNA: TGCGCCAGCAGCTTGCTGGGTCCTTCAACAGGGGTCTATGGCTACACCTTC.

The chain carries TRBV20-1 and TRBJ1-3, with D tentatively TRBD1 (5 bases). Germline CDR1 and CDR2: DFQATT and SNEGSKA (reference sequence). CDR3 length: 14 amino acids. For the CDR3, the DNA is TGCAGCGCCATAGACAGATCCTCTGGAAACACCATATATTTT. Protein sequence: CSAIDRSSGNTIYF.

This clonotype was counted ten times or more. The chain joins TRBV5-4 to TRBJ2-2; D call uncertain. CDR3 size: 13 residues. CDR1 is SGHNT and CDR2 is YYREEE in the germline V gene (reference sequence). The V gene lost 0 bases and the J gene lost 7 bases, with 7 bases spanning the gap. CDR3 in DNA: TGTGCCAGCAGCTTGGCCGAGGTCGGGGAGCTGTTTTTT. Translating it yields CASSLAEVGELFF.

This clonotype was picked up many times. The rearrangement links TRBV20-1 to TRBJ2-5, with 11 bases identical to TRBD2. The trim removed 2 bases at V and 4 bases at J, leaving 3 bases unmatched. Per the germline V gene, CDR1 is DFQATT and CDR2 is SNEGSKA (reference sequence). The CDR3 is 14 amino acids. The CDR3 sequence: CSARILAGGETQYF. CDR3 bases: TGCAGTGCTAGAATCCTAGCGGGAGGAGAGACCCAGTACTTC.

This clonotype was observed at least ten times. The chain carries TRBV4-2 and TRBJ2-1, with 14 bases aligning to TRBD2. Germline-derived CDR1 and CDR2 are LGHNA and YNFKEQ. CDR3 size: 15 residues. The junction had 7 bases not matched to a gene; V was cut back by 0 bases and J by 15 bases. CDR3 sequence (DNA): TGTGCCAGCAGCCAAGAGGGTGGGACTAGCGGGAGCTTGTTCTTC. Its protein product is CASSQEGGTSGSLFF.